The next 19 T cell receptor beta chains were all read from a single sample in a study of graft-versus-host responses after intestinal transplantation. TCRdb's copy holds only in-frame clones and misses some; the assay was immunoSEQ multiplex PCR. The table shows 120,000 or so clones, with approximately 92% occurring only once. Antigens for these TCRs are unknown. This material consisted of unstimulated CD8+ T cells sorted from spleen or lymph node cells, taken before intestinal transplant. These receptors all stem from a human donor who received an intestinal transplant.

This chain uses TRBV9 with TRBJ2-7, with 9 bases matching TRBD1. Trimming removed 7 bases from V and 6 bases from J; junction bases left unmatched: 5. This CDR3 is built from 12 residues. Germline V CDR1 and CDR2: SGDLS, YYNGEE. In nucleotides, the CDR3 is TGTGCCAGCGGGACAGGGCCTCTCGAGCAGTACTTC. Residues: CASGTGPLEQYF.

This sequence joins TRBV30 and TRBJ1-1; no firm D call. Between the trimmed V and J ends, which lost 4 bases and 4 bases, there was a span of 13 bases. The CDR3 has 13 amino acids. Germline CDR1 is GTSNPN and CDR2 is SVGIG (reference sequence). The CDR3 nucleotides read TGTGCCTGGAATGAGGGATCGATCACTGAAGCTTTCTTT. Translated: CAWNEGSITEAFF. Complete variable domain (other parts from reference TRBV30 and TRBJ1-1): SQTIHQWPATLVQPVGSPLSLECTVEGTSNPNLYWYRQAAGRGLQLLFYSVGIGQISSEVPQNLSASRPQDRQFILSSKKLLLSDSGFYLCAWNEGSITEAFFGQGTRLTVV.

This chain joins TRBV28 and TRBJ2-5; D call uncertain. The V end was cut by 1 base, the J end by 3 bases, with 9 bases between. This CDR3 is 14 amino acids long. Germline-derived CDR1 and CDR2 are MDHEN and SYDVKM. The CDR3, as DNA: TGTGCCAGCAGTTTATACAACAGCGAAGAGACCCAGTACTTC. This gives the protein CASSLYNSEETQYF.

V is TRBV5-5 and J is TRBJ2-7; 9 bases are a match to TRBD2. V was clipped by 0 bases and J by 2 bases; unmatched bases: 9. The CDR3 consists of 17 residues. From germline, CDR1 is SGHKS and CDR2 YYEKEE (reference sequence). The CDR3 sequence is CASSLVLGSGSTYEQYF. The CDR3 DNA follows: TGTGCCAGCAGCTTGGTGCTGGGTAGCGGGAGTACCTACGAGCAGTACTTC.

This clone occurred once. V gene TRBV28 combines with J gene TRBJ2-7; D possibly uses TRBD1 or TRBD2 (5 bases each). Germline loops: CDR1 MDHEN, CDR2 SYDVKM. The germline V and J ends were trimmed by 8 bases and 4 bases, with 15 bases remaining between them. This CDR3 contains 13 residues. The CDR3 sequence: CASLGRGSYEQYF. CDR3 bases: TGTGCCAGCCTGGGTCGGGGCTCTTACGAGCAGTACTTC.

The chain is built from TRBV4-1 and TRBJ1-2; the D gene is possibly TRBD1 (5 bases). Germline V gene lookup returns CDR1 MGHRA and CDR2 YSYEKL. CDR3 length equals 15 residues. V lost 4 bases and J 6 bases, leaving 18 bases between the germline ends. Here the CDR3 reads CASSLPGGERDGYTF. The CDR3 coding sequence is TGCGCCAGCAGCCTCCCCGGAGGGGAGAGGGATGGCTACACCTTC.

The chain couples TRBV7-6 to TRBJ2-7; 9 nucleotides match TRBD1. Trimming cost V 4 bases and J 6 bases; bases outside gene matches: 7. CDR3 length equals 14 residues. The germline CDR1 and CDR2 sequences are SGHVS and FNYEAQ. CDR3 DNA sequence: TGTGCCAGCAGCTATCAGGGACAGGGTGTCGAGCAGTACTTC. Its translation: CASSYQGQGVEQYF.

V and J are TRBV10-1 and TRBJ2-7; D is unclear. The CDR3 consists of 12 residues. Trimming left V 2 bases short and J 2 bases short, with 4 bases between. Germline CDR1 and CDR2: WNHNN and SYGVQD (reference sequence). In nucleotides, the CDR3 is TGCGCCAGCAGTGAGGGGGCCTACGAGCAGTACTTC. Protein product: CASSEGAYEQYF.

This chain links TRBV7-3 with TRBJ2-2; D is unclear. Germline lookup yields CDR1 SGHTA and CDR2 FQGTGA. Trimming shortened V by 2 bases and J by 3 bases, and 7 bases separated the two germline ends. CDR3 length equals 14 residues. The CDR3 DNA is TGTGCCAGCAGCTTACCGACGGACACCGGGGAGCTGTTTTTT. This translates into CASSLPTDTGELFF.

J is TRBJ2-5 and V is TRBV9, with TRBD2 identical over 12 bases. The DNA end is a closer match to TRBJ2-7, so the J assignment may be wrong. This CDR3 comprises 16 residues. Germline loops: CDR1 SGDLS, CDR2 YYNGEE. For the CDR3, the DNA is TGTGCCAGCAGCCCAAGGACTAGCGGGGTTACCTACGAGCAGTACTTC. Translated: CASSPRTSGVTYEQYF.

The chain has TRBV28 and TRBJ2-7, with 11 bases fitting TRBD2. Germline V CDR1 and CDR2: MDHEN, SYDVKM. V shed 5 bases, J shed 1 base, and the junction held 13 bases outside the gene matches. The CDR3 length is 18 residues. CDR3 sequence reads: CASSTLLAGDEGSYEQYF. For the CDR3, the DNA is TGTGCCAGCAGTACCTTACTAGCGGGAGACGAAGGATCCTACGAGCAGTACTTC.

The V call is TRBV14, the J call TRBJ2-7, with D perhaps matching TRBD1 or TRBD2 (6 bases each). Trimming removed 4 bases from V and 0 bases from J, with 13 bases in between. CDR1 SGHDN and CDR2 FVKESK come from the germline V gene. This CDR3 is 15 amino acids long. The CDR3 DNA reads as TGTGCCAGCAGCCCCCTAAGGGGGGTCTCCTACGAGCAGTACTTC. Translation: CASSPLRGVSYEQYF.

This rearrangement joins TRBV6-1 to TRBJ1-5; D remains ambiguous. CDR3 length equals 17 residues. Germline V CDR1 and CDR2: MNHNS, SASEGT. V was trimmed by 1 base and J by 0 bases, leaving 13 bases between them. The CDR3 sequence is CASSEEVDDYSNQPQHF. The CDR3 nucleotides are TGTGCCAGCAGTGAAGAAGTAGACGACTATAGCAATCAGCCCCAGCATTTT.

The rearrangement links TRBV29-1 to TRBJ2-3; TRBD1 matches 10 bases. This CDR3 comprises 14 residues. The germline V gene has CDR1 SQVTM and CDR2 ANQGSEA. After removal of 4 bases from V and 8 bases from J, the junction contained 9 bases not matched to a gene. The CDR3 region is CSVVGQGGSSTQYF. The DNA of the CDR3 is TGCAGCGTTGTCGGACAGGGGGGTTCTAGTACGCAGTATTTT.

The CDR3 DNA sequence: TGCGCCAGCAGCTTGACGGGAGTAACGAATGAGCAGTTCTTC. This translates into CASSLTGVTNEQFF. The chain has TRBV5-1 and TRBJ2-1, with D maybe TRBD2 (6 bases). The germline gives CDR1 SGHRS, CDR2 YFSETQ. This CDR3 region has 14 residues. The V and J ends lost 1 base and 7 bases respectively, with 12 bases between them.

V gene TRBV10-3 combines with J gene TRBJ1-2, with a weak D call TRBD1 (5 bases). This CDR3 is built from 15 residues. Per the germline V gene, CDR1 is ENHRY and CDR2 is SYGVKD. The V end was cut by 4 bases, the J end by 6 bases, with 18 bases between. The CDR3 nucleotides are TGTGCCATCAGTGGTCTCTTGAGGGGCCAGAATGGCTACACCTTC. Translated, it gives CAISGLLRGQNGYTF.

Of note for this clone: Given a much more abundant clone one base away, this may be a read error. The chain recombines TRBV28 with TRBJ2-7; unclear D gene. The CDR3 runs 11 residues. The V gene's germline CDR1 is MDHEN and CDR2 SYDVKM. V was trimmed by 4 bases and J by 2 bases, leaving 3 bases between them. The CDR3 reads CASSYTYEQYF. CDR3 nucleotide sequence: TGTGCCAGCAGTTACACCTACGAGCAGTACTTC.

The chain carries TRBV19 and TRBJ2-5, with D possibly called TRBD1 or TRBD2 (5 bases each). Germline values: CDR1 LNHDA, CDR2 SQIVND (reference sequence). V was pared by 7 bases and J by 4 bases, with 16 bases between. This CDR3 is built from 14 residues. CDR3 loop: CASKETGTGETQYF. As DNA, the CDR3 is TGTGCCAGTAAGGAAACGGGGACCGGAGAGACCCAGTACTTC. The variable domain in full, with the rest retrieved from reference TRBV19 and TRBJ2-5, is DGGITQSPKYLFRKEGQNVTLSCEQNLNHDAMYWYRQDPGQGLRLIYYSQIVNDFQKGDIAEGYSVSREKKESFPLTVTSAQKNPTAFYLCASKETGTGETQYFGPGTRLLVL.

V gene TRBV4-1 combines with J gene TRBJ2-1, with D tentatively TRBD2 (7 bases). V lost 3 bases and J 0 bases, leaving 18 bases between the germline ends. Germline-derived CDR1 and CDR2 are MGHRA and YSYEKL. CDR3 length equals 18 residues. The CDR3 nucleotides are TGCGCCAGCAGCCAGTATGGGGGGGGGCGTAGCTCCTACAATGAGCAGTTCTTC. Its translation: CASSQYGGGRSSYNEQFF.